This T cell receptor beta chain was retrieved from a study of blood T cell repertoires in COVID-19. J lost 1 base, V lost 4 bases, and 8 bases had no gene match. CDR3 length: 16 residues. Germline V CDR1 and CDR2: SGHRS, YFSETQ. A single count supports this clone. Repertoires were generated with immunoSEQ multiplex PCR, while TCRdb's copy carries only in-frame clones and drops some. The sample has approximately 220,000 clones, around nine tenths seen once. This chain links TRBV5-1 with TRBJ1-5, with 7 bases lining up with TRBD1. The sequence was obtained from a woman in her twenties or thirties with acute COVID-19. The sample consisted of PBMCs or T cells enriched from blood (not recorded which). The CDR3 DNA reads as TGCGCCAGCAGCGTACAACCACAGGGGAGCAATCAGCCCCAGCATTTT. It is translated as CASSVQPQGSNQPQHF. Drawing the rest from reference TRBV5-1 and TRBJ1-5, the complete variable domain is KAGVTQTPRYLIKTRGQQVTLSCSPISGHRSVSWYQQTPGQGLQFLFEYFSETQRNKGNFPGRFSGRQFSNSRSEMNVSTLELGDSALYLCASSVQPQGSNQPQHFGDGTRLSIL.